A selection of T cell receptor beta chains follows, all from one sample in a study of T cells in Graves' hyperthyroidism and ophthalmopathy. TCRdb called the multiplex PCR reads again in MiXCR, with one record for every CDR3 protein. Here the sample spans 250,000 to 350,000 distinct CDR3 sequences, 22% being singletons. The sequencing input was blood. The receptors shown here come from a man between 25 and 39 years old with Graves' ophthalmopathy. Each CDR3 is given with its conserved first and last residue. Each record gives: J gene, D gene, clone size, V gene, CDR3 DNA, CDR3 protein. The D gene is left open where the match is weak. Clone size is not always given. Where it is, it says once, few, many or a class for expanded clones.

>TRBJ2-2|NA|many|TRBV14
TGTGCCAGCAGCCAAGTCCGGGGGCACGGGGAGCTGTTTTTT
CASSQVRGHGELFF
>TRBJ2-5|NA|NA|TRBV3-1
TGTGCCGGCAGCCAAGGACTGAGGGGGGAGACCCAGTACTTC
CAGSQGLRGETQYF
>TRBJ2-3|TRBD2|few|TRBV15
TGTGCCACCAGCAGAGACACCGGGAGGAAGGATACGCAGTGTTTT
CATSRDTGRKDTQCF
>TRBJ2-7|NA|NA|TRBV6-1
TGTGCCAGCAGTGAAAATCTCCCCTACGAGCAGTACTTC
CASSENLPYEQYF
>TRBJ2-5|TRBD2|NA|TRBV29-1
TGCAGCGCTGGCCAGCGGGGGTACCAAGAGACCCAGTACTTC
CSAGQRGYQETQYF
>TRBJ2-7|TRBD1|NA|TRBV2
TGTGCCAGCAGGAAGGGACAGTCCGCCTACGAGCAGTACTTC
CASRKGQSAYEQYF
>TRBJ1-2|TRBD1|few|TRBV6-5
TGTGCCAGCAGTTACGGGGGGACAGGGTCGAACTATGGCTACACCTTC
CASSYGGTGSNYGYTF
>TRBJ2-7|NA|NA|TRBV2
TGTGCCAGCAGGGTCGGAAGGATGGACCCTACCTCCTACGAGCAGTACTTC
CASRVGRMDPTSYEQYF
>TRBJ2-5|TRBD1|many|TRBV4-1
TGCGCCAGCAGCCCGAGGACAGGGGGGCAAGAGACCCAGTACTTC
CASSPRTGGQETQYF
>TRBJ1-5|TRBD1|NA|TRBV11-3
TGTGCCAGCAGCTTGGGGACAGGGTTTCAGCCCCAGCATTTT
CASSLGTGFQPQHF
>TRBJ2-1|TRBD2|NA|TRBV11-3
TGTGCCAGCAGCCCTCAGGGACTAGCGGGACTACAGCAGTTCTTC
CASSPQGLAGLQQFF
>TRBJ1-4|NA|many|TRBV30
TGTGCCTGGAATCGACAGGAAAATGAAAAACTGTTTTTT
CAWNRQENEKLFF
>TRBJ2-6|TRBD1|few|TRBV27
TGTGCCAGCAGGGAAGGGGGCGCTGGGGCCAACGTCCTGACTTTC
CASREGGAGANVLTF
>TRBJ1-5|NA|NA|TRBV20-1
TGCAGTGCTACGGGACCTCATAGCAATCAGCCCCAGCATTTT
CSATGPHSNQPQHF
>TRBJ2-7|NA|NA|TRBV18
TGTGCCAGCTCACAACCGGGGTCCTACGAGCAGTACTTC
CASSQPGSYEQYF
>TRBJ1-5|NA|few|TRBV20-1
TGCAGTGCTTGGACGGTTAGCAATCAGCCCCAGCATTTT
CSAWTVSNQPQHF
>TRBJ1-4|TRBD1|NA|TRBV2
TGTACCAGCAGGCTCGGGACAGGACCCGAAAAACTGTTTTTT
CTSRLGTGPEKLFF
>TRBJ2-1|TRBD2|few|TRBV18
TGTGCCAGCTCACCACTTTCTAGCGGGCAAACCTACAATGAGCAGTTCTTC
CASSPLSSGQTYNEQFF
>TRBJ1-6|NA|NA|TRBV12-3/TRBV12-4
TGTGCCAGCAGCGCGACCATTCCACCCCTCCACTTT
CASSATIPPLHF
>TRBJ2-5|NA|NA|TRBV6-1
TGTGCCACCCCATGGGTGGGGGAGACCCAGTACTTC
CATPWVGETQYF
>TRBJ1-1|NA|few|TRBV30
TGTGCCTGGAGTGGCACTGAAGCTTTCTTT
CAWSGTEAFF
>TRBJ2-7|TRBD2|few|TRBV10-3
TGTGCCATCAGTGAGTCTAGCGGGAGAGGGGAGCAGTACTTC
CAISESSGRGEQYF
>TRBJ1-1|TRBD1|few|TRBV20-1
TGCAGTGCTAGGGGGGGACAGGTTCGCGGCACTGAAGCTTTCTTT
CSARGGQVRGTEAFF
>TRBJ1-5|NA|few|TRBV27
TGTGCCAGCAGCCCCGGCAGGTTCAATCAGCCCCAGCATTTT
CASSPGRFNQPQHF
>TRBJ1-5|NA|NA|TRBV3-1
TGTGCCAGCAGCCCAGGGCAGGGTCAGCCCCAGCATTTT
CASSPGQGQPQHF
>TRBJ2-7|TRBD2|few|TRBV27
TGTGCCAGCAGTCCCCCCCCGGGACTAGCGGGAGGGAGCTCCTACGAGCAGTACTTC
CASSPPPGLAGGSSYEQYF
>TRBJ2-1|NA|many|TRBV9
TGTGCCAGCAGCGTAGGTAATTACGGCCCCCGAGGCGATGAGCAGTTCTTC
CASSVGNYGPRGDEQFF
>TRBJ2-7|TRBD2|NA|TRBV5-1
TGCGCCGGCAGCTTGGCGGGGGGTACGTACGAGCAGTACTTC
CAGSLAGGTYEQYF
>TRBJ1-3|NA|NA|TRBV11-2
TGTGCCAGCAGCTTTGGGCTAACTGGAAACACCATATATTTT
CASSFGLTGNTIYF